A single sample gave rise to the 31 T cell receptor beta chains below, sequenced in a study of cytomegalovirus exposure and HLA in healthy donors. Libraries were prepared by immunoSEQ multiplex PCR; TCRdb keeps only in-frame clonotypes and omits some of them. Here the sample spans some 180,000 clones, around nine tenths being singletons. Sequenced: PBMCs. Receptor source: a man aged 25-40 years in good health and CMV-seropositive.

The gene calls are TRBV11-3 and TRBJ1-1; 9 nucleotides agree with TRBD1. The trim removed 2 bases at V and 7 bases at J, leaving 2 bases unmatched. CDR1 SGHNT and CDR2 YENEEA come from the germline V gene. This CDR3 region has 13 residues. CDR3 DNA: TGTGCCAGCAGCTTAACAGGGGGCCGTGAAGCTTTCTTT. Amino acid sequence: CASSLTGGREAFF.

This clone came up a few times. The chain is built from TRBV7-6 and TRBJ2-7, with 7 bases that match TRBD1. The V segment lost 5 bases and the J segment 4 bases; nucleotides outside the gene matches: 5. The CDR3 loop spans 13 amino acids. CDR1 is SGHVS, CDR2 FNYEAQ, per germline. The CDR3 nucleotides are TGTGCCAGCAGCAGAGGGACAGCTTACGAGCAGTACTTC. This gives the protein CASSRGTAYEQYF.

The rearrangement uses TRBV28 and TRBJ1-2, with TRBD1 identical over 7 bases. CDR1 MDHEN and CDR2 SYDVKM come from the germline V gene. The CDR3 is made up of 12 amino acids. The trim removed 5 bases at V and 8 bases at J, leaving 5 bases unmatched. CDR3 in DNA: TGTGCCAGCAGTCCAGGGGGGAGAGGCTACACCTTC. Its protein is CASSPGGRGYTF.

The V and J genes are TRBV2 and TRBJ2-4; D is perhaps TRBD2 (6 bases). Germline V gene data show CDR1 as SNHLY and CDR2 as FYNNEI. V gave up 8 bases and J gave up 6 bases, with 17 bases separating them. This CDR3 is 14 amino acids long. The CDR3 spells CASGSGPGINIQYF. CDR3 bases: TGTGCCAGCGGTAGCGGTCCTGGGATAAACATTCAGTACTTC. Filled out from reference TRBV2 and TRBJ2-4, the complete variable domain reads EPEVTQTPSHQVTQMGQEVILRCVPISNHLYFYWYRQILGQKVEFLVSFYNNEISEKSEIFDDQFSVERPDGSNFTLKIRSTKLEDSAMYFCASGSGPGINIQYFGAGTRLSVL.

This rearrangement joins TRBV5-6 to TRBJ2-7, with 9 bases fitting TRBD1. Germline-derived CDR1 and CDR2 are SGHDT and YYEEEE. V gave up 4 bases and J gave up 0 bases; unmatched junction bases: 8. This CDR3 spans 16 amino acids. The CDR3 region is CASSPGGQGHSYEQYF. DNA of the CDR3: TGTGCCAGCAGCCCGGGCGGACAGGGGCACTCCTACGAGCAGTACTTC.

J is TRBJ2-2 and V is TRBV29-1; D remains ambiguous. The ends were cut back, 4 bases at V and 0 bases at J, with 6 bases in the middle. This CDR3 has 13 residues. CDR1 is SQVTM and CDR2 is ANQGSEA in the germline V gene. The CDR3 loop reads CSVVGSNTGELFF. The CDR3 DNA follows: TGCAGCGTTGTTGGTTCGAACACCGGGGAGCTGTTTTTT.

In this sample, this clone turned up once. The genes are TRBV25-1 and TRBJ2-2; D is perhaps TRBD1 or TRBD2 (5 bases each). Germline CDR1 and CDR2: MGHDK and SYGVNS. The V end was cut by 7 bases, the J end by 4 bases, with 10 bases between. The CDR3 runs to 13 residues. CDR3 sequence: CASNGDPTGELFF. In nucleotides, the CDR3 is TGTGCCAGCAATGGGGACCCCACCGGGGAGCTGTTTTTT.

The V and J genes are TRBV11-2 and TRBJ1-4; a possible D gene is TRBD1 (6 bases). The germline CDR1 and CDR2 sequences are SGHAT and FQNNGV. Deletions cut 6 bases from V and 8 bases from J, with 13 bases between. The CDR3 totals 13 residues. The CDR3 coding sequence is TGTGCCAGCAGAGATACCCAGGGGGAAAAACTGTTTTTT. Amino acid sequence: CASRDTQGEKLFF.

The chain employs TRBV9 and TRBJ2-2, with 8 positions matching TRBD1. The trim removed 0 bases at V and 9 bases at J, leaving 4 bases unmatched. Germline lookup yields CDR1 SGDLS and CDR2 YYNGEE. The CDR3 is 14 residues long. CDR3 in amino acids: CASSVDTGGRELFF. In DNA, the CDR3 is TGTGCCAGCAGCGTAGATACAGGGGGGCGGGAGCTGTTTTTT.

The rearrangement links TRBV29-1 to TRBJ2-1, with TRBD1 as a possible D gene (5 bases). The CDR3 extends over 11 amino acids. V gave up 8 bases and J gave up 7 bases, with 12 bases separating them. Germline V gives CDR1 SQVTM, CDR2 ANQGSEA. This CDR3 reads CSLNQGNEQFF. Here the CDR3 DNA reads TGCAGCTTAAATCAGGGAAATGAGCAGTTCTTC.

This sequence joins TRBV30 and TRBJ2-1; unclear D gene. The germline V gene encodes CDR1 GTSNPN and CDR2 SVGIG (reference sequence). V was cut by 0 bases and J by 6 bases, with 24 bases left in between. CDR3 size: 18 residues. For the CDR3, the DNA is TGTGCCTGGAGTGTAGAAGCGCACAGCGCAGTGTGGGGCAATGAGCAGTTCTTC. Translation gives CAWSVEAHSAVWGNEQFF.

The CDR3 reads CASSPAIRGEQFF. The CDR3 DNA follows: TGTGCCAGCTCACCAGCTATCCGGGGTGAGCAGTTCTTC. V is TRBV18 and J is TRBJ2-1, with D possibly being TRBD2 (5 bases). The germline gives CDR1 KGHSH, CDR2 LQKENI. Trimming took 2 bases from V and 9 from J, leaving 11 bases between them. The CDR3 runs to 13 residues. Complete variable domain (other parts from reference TRBV18 and TRBJ2-1): NAGVMQNPRHLVRRRGQEARLRCSPMKGHSHVYWYRQLPEEGLKFMVYLQKENIIDESGMPKERFSAEFPKEGPSILRIQQVVRGDSAAYFCASSPAIRGEQFFGPGTRLTVL.

V and J are TRBV7-2 and TRBJ2-1, with 8 bases matching TRBD2. V lost 4 bases and J lost 4; bases outside the gene matches: 6. Germline CDR1 is SGHTA and CDR2 is FQGNSA. CDR3 length: 15 residues. The CDR3 bases are TGTGCCAGCAGCTCCGGGGGGGCCGAATACAATGAGCAGTTCTTC. Translated, it gives CASSSGGAEYNEQFF.

This rearrangement joins TRBV19 to TRBJ2-7, with TRBD1 as a possible D gene (6 bases). This CDR3 has 12 residues. V was trimmed by 10 bases and J by 1 base, leaving 11 bases between them. The V gene's germline CDR1 is LNHDA and CDR2 SQIVND (reference sequence). Here the CDR3 DNA reads TGTGCCACCCGGGACATATCCTACGAGCAGTACTTC. It codes for CATRDISYEQYF.

This clone appeared once. The chain links TRBV6-5 to TRBJ1-5, with D possibly TRBD1 on 6 matching bases. This CDR3 contains 15 residues. Trimming took off 4 bases at V and 0 bases at J, with 10 bases between the two ends. CDR1 is MNHEY and CDR2 is SVGAGI in the germline V gene. The CDR3 sequence: CASSFIRGSNQPQHF. The CDR3 nucleotides read TGTGCCAGCAGTTTCATCAGGGGTAGCAATCAGCCCCAGCATTTT.

This chain joins TRBV11-3 and TRBJ1-6; the D is unclear. The germline V gene has CDR1 SGHNT and CDR2 YENEEA. The CDR3 has 13 amino acids. The V gene lost 3 bases and the J gene lost 7 bases, with 7 bases spanning the gap. CDR3 in amino acids: CASSFRLNSPLHF. The CDR3, as DNA: TGTGCCAGCAGCTTCCGCCTGAATTCACCCCTCCACTTT.

V gene TRBV7-8 combines with J gene TRBJ2-1; no definite D call. Germline V gives CDR1 SGHVS, CDR2 FQNEAQ. The ends were cut back, 5 bases at V and 4 bases at J, with 6 bases in the middle. This CDR3 region has 12 residues. CDR3 region: CASSGPYNEQFF. CDR3 nucleotide sequence: TGTGCCAGCAGCGGACCTTACAATGAGCAGTTCTTC.

V usage is TRBV2 and J usage is TRBJ2-6; D uncertain. Germline V gene lookup returns CDR1 SNHLY and CDR2 FYNNEI. The CDR3 sequence is 16 residues long. The V end was cut by 1 base, the J end by 0 bases, with 7 bases between. The CDR3 bases are TGTGCCAGCAGTGAAGAAATTATCTCTGGGGCCAACGTCCTGACTTTC. It specifies CASSEEIISGANVLTF.

This sequence joins TRBV13 and TRBJ2-5; D may be TRBD1 (6 bases). CDR1 is PRHDT, CDR2 FYEKMQ, per germline (reference sequence). Trimming pared 5 bases from V and 4 bases from J, leaving 11 bases between. This CDR3 contains 13 residues. The CDR3 reads CASSRPGVETQYF. The CDR3 DNA sequence: TGTGCCAGCAGCCGTCCAGGGGTAGAGACCCAGTACTTC.

This clone was detected once. As DNA, the CDR3 is TGCGCCAGCAGCCAAACCGGGACAGAGTACATTCAGTACTTC. It is translated as CASSQTGTEYIQYF. The rearrangement joins TRBV4-1 to TRBJ2-4; 7 nucleotides align to TRBD1. CDR1 and CDR2 from the germline V gene are MGHRA and YSYEKL. J gave up 8 bases and V 2 bases, and 6 bases lay outside the gene matches. This CDR3 region has 14 residues.

The rearrangement uses TRBV5-1 and TRBJ2-3; TRBD1 or TRBD2 may be the D gene (6 bases each). Germline values: CDR1 SGHRS, CDR2 YFSETQ. Trimming cost V 2 bases and J 0 bases, with 16 bases left between them. This CDR3 is built from 17 residues. CDR3 protein: CASSFRTTGRSTDTQYF. CDR3 nucleotides: TGCGCCAGCAGCTTCAGGACTACAGGGAGGAGCACAGATACGCAGTATTTT. Full variable domain (missing parts from reference TRBV5-1 and TRBJ2-3): KAGVTQTPRYLIKTRGQQVTLSCSPISGHRSVSWYQQTPGQGLQFLFEYFSETQRNKGNFPGRFSGRQFSNSRSEMNVSTLELGDSALYLCASSFRTTGRSTDTQYFGPGTRLTVL.

The genes are TRBV27 and TRBJ2-1; TRBD1 matches 7 bases. The germline gives CDR1 MNHEY, CDR2 SMNVEV (reference sequence). Germline trimming cut 4 bases from V and 7 bases from J; bases unmatched to any gene: 10. The CDR3 extends over 15 amino acids. CDR3 residues: CASSSLTGSFNEQFF. The CDR3 DNA sequence: TGTGCCAGCAGTTCACTGACAGGGAGTTTTAATGAGCAGTTCTTC.

The chain links TRBV5-1 to TRBJ2-5; TRBD1 matches at 8 bases. Germline V gene sequence: CDR1 SGHRS, CDR2 YFSETQ. With V trimmed by 4 bases and J by 4 bases, 6 bases remained unmatched. This CDR3 is built from 14 residues. The CDR3 DNA reads TGCGCCAGCAGCGCGGACAGGGCAGGAGAGACCCAGTACTTC. Residues: CASSADRAGETQYF.

This clone was observed a single time. This sequence joins TRBV30 and TRBJ1-6; D remains unclear. With 1 base removed from V and 10 bases from J, the gap between germline ends came to 17 bases. The CDR3 contains 15 residues. Germline CDR1 is GTSNPN and CDR2 is SVGIG (reference sequence). This CDR3 reads CAWSGGRTNSSPLHF. The CDR3 DNA follows: TGTGCCTGGAGTGGGGGTCGGACTAACTCGTCACCCCTCCACTTT.

The chain uses TRBV13 and TRBJ2-3; 9 nucleotides line up with TRBD2. This CDR3 contains 18 residues. Germline V gives CDR1 PRHDT, CDR2 FYEKMQ (reference sequence). V dropped 3 bases and J dropped 1; count of bases not matched to a gene: 11. CDR3 DNA sequence: TGTGCCAGCAGCTTGAGGCCGCAAATAGCGGGGGGCACAGATACGCAGTATTTT. It is translated as CASSLRPQIAGGTDTQYF.

Written as DNA, the CDR3 is TGCAGCGAGTGGACTAGCAGCTACAATGAGCAGTTCTTC. It specifies CSEWTSSYNEQFF. The rearrangement links TRBV29-1 to TRBJ2-1; 8 positions match TRBD2. The CDR3 contains 13 residues. Germline loops: CDR1 SQVTM, CDR2 ANQGSEA. The V gene end was trimmed by 7 bases and the J gene end by 3 bases; junction bases not matched to a gene: 5.

The chain has TRBV5-6 and TRBJ1-2; tentatively, D is TRBD1 (6 bases). The V end lost 4 bases, the J end lost 4 bases, and 11 bases lay between the germline ends. This CDR3 is built from 13 residues. The V gene's germline CDR1 is SGHDT and CDR2 YYEEEE. CDR3 protein: CASSPRTAYGYTF. The DNA for the CDR3 is TGTGCCAGCAGCCCCCGGACAGCCTATGGCTACACCTTC.

The V and J genes are TRBV6-5 and TRBJ2-2; D is undetermined. The V and J ends lost 6 bases and 8 bases respectively, with 16 bases between them. CDR1 and CDR2 from the germline V gene are MNHEY and SVGAGI. The CDR3 spans 14 residues. CDR3 region: CASREPKAPGELFF. The CDR3 region has the DNA TGTGCCAGCAGGGAGCCGAAGGCGCCTGGGGAGCTGTTTTTT.

The chain has TRBV10-2 and TRBJ1-6; 9 nucleotides align to TRBD1. V dropped 11 bases and J dropped 7; count of bases not matched to a gene: 6. The CDR3 has 13 residues. CDR1 and CDR2 from the germline V gene are WSHSY and SAAADI. The CDR3 protein is CAGGTGRNSPLHF. CDR3 bases: TGCGCCGGGGGGACAGGGCGCAATTCACCCCTCCACTTT.

CDR3 loop: CASTYSGGSVEKLFF. The CDR3 coding sequence is TGTGCCAGCACCTACAGTGGGGGGTCTGTAGAAAAACTGTTTTTT. The V and J genes are TRBV2 and TRBJ1-4; a weak D match, TRBD1 (5 bases). Germline V gene sequence: CDR1 SNHLY, CDR2 FYNNEI. The CDR3 is 15 amino acids. V gave up 7 bases and J gave up 8 bases, with 20 bases separating them.

This clone came up a few times. The V and J genes are TRBV4-2 and TRBJ2-1, with 9 bases fitting TRBD2. The CDR3 extends over 16 amino acids. The germline V gene has CDR1 LGHNA and CDR2 YNFKEQ. V dropped 0 bases and J dropped 9; count of bases not matched to a gene: 9. This CDR3 is CASSQDWGGGAGEQFF. The CDR3 region has the DNA TGTGCCAGCAGCCAAGATTGGGGCGGGGGGGCCGGTGAGCAGTTCTTC.